This TCR beta chain was identified during a study of blood T cells in healthy people across ages. Donors ranged from roughly 6 to 90 years old and were healthy Caucasians in Russia. This clonotype occurred a few times. Through a sample-barcoded 5' primer and a J-beta primer mix, a second PCR was run for 7 to 11 cycles. One entry per CDR3 protein, called by TCRdb with MiXCR from the 5' RACE reads. The repertoire holds over 1.5 million distinct CDR3 sequences, around half seen once, with approximately 2.1% in the top ten. Sequencing was carried out using blood. The source is a woman in her thirties or forties in good health.

The CDR3 loop reads CASEGDTQYF. CDR3 nucleotide sequence: TGTGCTTCAGAAGGCGATACGCAGTATTTT. The gene calls are TRBV7-9 and TRBJ2-3; no clear D. The germline V gene has CDR1 SEHNR and CDR2 FQNEAQ (reference sequence). CDR3 length equals 10 residues.